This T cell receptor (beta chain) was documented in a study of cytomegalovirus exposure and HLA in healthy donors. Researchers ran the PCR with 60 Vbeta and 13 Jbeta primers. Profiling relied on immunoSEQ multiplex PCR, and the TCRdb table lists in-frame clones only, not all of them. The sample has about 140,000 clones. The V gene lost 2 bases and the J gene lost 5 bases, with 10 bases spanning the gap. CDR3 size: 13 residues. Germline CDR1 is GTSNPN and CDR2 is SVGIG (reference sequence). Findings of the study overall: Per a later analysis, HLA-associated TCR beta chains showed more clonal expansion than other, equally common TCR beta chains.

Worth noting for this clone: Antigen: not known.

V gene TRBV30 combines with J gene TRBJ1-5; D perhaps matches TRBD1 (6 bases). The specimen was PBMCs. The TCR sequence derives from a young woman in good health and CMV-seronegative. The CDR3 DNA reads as TGTGCCTGGAGTCCCGAGGGGGATCAGCCCCAGCATTTT. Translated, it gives CAWSPEGDQPQHF.